Listed below are T cell receptor beta chains from one sample, sequenced in a study of blood T cells in healthy people across ages. TCRdb redid the calling of the 5' RACE reads with MiXCR, one entry per CDR3 protein. The data contain some 700,000 distinct CDR3 sequences, roughly 41% of them singletons. The sequencing sample was made of blood. These receptors originate from a woman aged 55-70 years in good health. Both conserved end residues are part of each CDR3. D genes are given only for firm matches. The size of a clone is reported for some rows only, either as once, few or many, or as a class for expanded clones.

d_call	j_call	clone_size	v_call	cdr3_aa	cdr3_nt
TRBD1	TRBJ2-1	.	TRBV20-1	CSATGTGVDEQFF	TGCAGTGCTACCGGGACAGGCGTGGATGAGCAGTTCTTC
.	TRBJ2-1	.	TRBV28	CAGTAGQSYNEQFF	TGTGCCGGCACCGCAGGACAGTCCTACAATGAGCAGTTCTTC
TRBD2	TRBJ2-5	.	TRBV29-1	CSASGSGGSKETQYF	TGCAGCGCTTCGGGTAGCGGGGGATCTAAAGAGACCCAGTACTTC
TRBD2	TRBJ2-3	few	TRBV2	CAGKGLAGADTQYF	TGTGCCGGCAAAGGACTAGCGGGGGCAGATACGCAGTATTTT
.	TRBJ2-5	few	TRBV6-6	CASSPGRPAETQYF	TGTGCCAGCAGTCCTGGACGACCGGCGGAGACCCAGTACTTC
.	TRBJ1-1	.	TRBV5-1	CASSRPGSANTEAFF	TGCGCCAGCAGCCGTCCAGGGTCCGCGAACACTGAAGCTTTCTTT
.	TRBJ2-7	few	TRBV6-2/TRBV6-3	CASKIFRTASYEQYF	TGTGCCAGTAAAATCTTCCGGACAGCCTCCTACGAGCAGTACTTC
TRBD2	TRBJ2-3	.	TRBV30	CALGLAGGDTQYF	TGTGCCTTGGGACTAGCGGGGGGAGATACGCAGTATTTT
.	TRBJ2-3	once	TRBV12-3/TRBV12-4	CASSLELGGRGVTQYF	TGTGCCAGCAGTTTAGAGCTGGGGGGTAGAGGGGTTACGCAGTATTTT
.	TRBJ2-1	.	TRBV15	CATSRRPLEYEQFF	TGTGCCACCAGCCGCCGGCCCCTTGAGTATGAGCAGTTCTTC
TRBD2	TRBJ2-1	.	TRBV5-4	CASSPGTIHEQFF	TGTGCCAGCAGCCCCGGGACTATCCATGAGCAGTTCTTC
.	TRBJ2-5	.	TRBV11-1	CASSVAAAVETQYF	TGTGCCAGCAGCGTAGCGGCAGCAGTGGAGACCCAGTACTTC
.	TRBJ1-2	.	TRBV24-1	CATSDRTTNYGYTF	TGTGCCACCAGTGATCGGACCACTAACTATGGCTACACCTTC
TRBD1	TRBJ1-2	.	TRBV7-9	CASSPPTGAANYGYTF	TGTGCCAGCAGCCCCCCGACAGGGGCAGCTAACTATGGCTACACCTTC
TRBD1	TRBJ1-2	few	TRBV10-3	CAISPGQGAYGYTF	TGTGCCATCAGTCCGGGACAGGGGGCCTATGGCTACACCTTC
TRBD2	TRBJ2-1	many	TRBV7-2	CASTTSGRHNEQFF	TGTGCCAGCACCACTAGCGGCCGCCACAATGAGCAGTTCTTC
.	TRBJ2-7	.	TRBV7-2	CASSVEPGSYEQYF	TGTGCCAGCAGCGTTGAACCAGGTTCCTACGAGCAGTACTTC
.	TRBJ2-3	few	TRBV7-2	CASSLIGELSTDTQYF	TGTGCCAGCAGCTTGATCGGGGAACTTAGCACAGATACGCAGTATTTT
TRBD2	TRBJ2-3	few	TRBV3-1	CASSQEAGRLDTQYF	TGTGCCAGCAGCCAAGAAGCGGGGCGGTTAGATACGCAGTATTTT
.	TRBJ1-2	.	TRBV9	CASSGGGSYYGYTF	TGTGCCAGCAGCGGCGGGGGGAGCTACTATGGCTACACCTTC
.	TRBJ1-1	.	TRBV6-6	CASSYGPANTEAFF	TGTGCCAGCAGTTACGGGCCAGCGAACACTGAAGCTTTCTTT
.	TRBJ1-2	.	TRBV3-1	CASSPPNFQGYTF	TGTGCCAGCAGCCCACCTAATTTTCAGGGCTACACCTTC
.	TRBJ2-7	once	TRBV19	CASSIGAEKYF	TGTGCCAGTAGTATTGGCGCAGAGAAGTACTTC
.	TRBJ1-5	.	TRBV29-1	CSASSGGGHQPQHF	TGCAGCGCCTCTTCCGGGGGTGGGCATCAGCCCCAGCATTTT
.	TRBJ2-3	once	TRBV5-6	CASSLAGRTLSTDTQYF	TGTGCCAGCAGCTTGGCTGGACGGACGCTTAGCACAGATACGCAGTATTTT
TRBD2	TRBJ2-5	.	TRBV15	CATKRKREGTQETQYF	TGTGCCACCAAGCGGAAGCGGGAGGGAACTCAAGAGACCCAGTACTTC
.	TRBJ2-1	few	TRBV29-1	CSVSGNEQFF	TGCAGCGTTAGTGGGAATGAGCAGTTCTTC
.	TRBJ2-3	once	TRBV2	CASSESGLNTDTQYF	TGTGCCAGCAGTGAATCTGGACTGAACACAGATACGCAGTATTTT
.	TRBJ2-2	.	TRBV14	CASSLRAPRTGELFF	TGTGCCAGCAGCCTCAGGGCTCCTAGGACCGGGGAGCTGTTTTTT
TRBD1	TRBJ1-4	few	TRBV18	CASSPPDRLPTNEKLFF	TGTGCCAGCTCACCACCGGACAGGTTGCCAACTAATGAAAAACTGTTTTTT
.	TRBJ2-7	.	TRBV29-1	CSVGGFYEQYF	TGCAGCGTTGGTGGGTTTTACGAGCAGTACTTC
TRBD2	TRBJ2-1	few	TRBV7-2	CASSRLSGSSYNEQFF	TGTGCCAGCAGCCGCCTTAGCGGGAGCTCCTACAATGAGCAGTTCTTC
TRBD2	TRBJ2-3	.	TRBV20-1	CSAKKPGLADTDTQYF	TGCAGTGCTAAAAAACCGGGACTAGCGGATACAGATACGCAGTATTTT
.	TRBJ1-5	few	TRBV27	CASSLEGVSNQPQHF	TGTGCCAGCAGTTTAGAGGGGGTAAGCAATCAGCCCCAGCATTTT
.	TRBJ1-2	.	TRBV20-1	CSATEGLDYGYTF	TGCAGTGCTACAGAGGGACTGGACTATGGCTACACCTTC
.	TRBJ2-1	.	TRBV20-1	CGVRRGAAYNEQFF	TGCGGTGTGCGGAGGGGGGCGGCCTACAATGAGCAGTTCTTC
.	TRBJ2-1	few	TRBV11-3	CASSPPGSHNEQFF	TGTGCCAGCAGCCCCCCCGGCTCCCACAATGAGCAGTTCTTC
.	TRBJ1-5	.	TRBV18	CASSRAENQPQHF	TGTGCCAGCTCCCGGGCAGAGAATCAGCCCCAGCATTTT
.	TRBJ1-5	few	TRBV6-5	CASSLYSFRANQPQHF	TGTGCCAGCAGTTTGTACAGCTTCAGGGCCAATCAGCCCCAGCATTTT